This TCR beta chain was recovered during a study of somatic mutations in cytotoxic T cells in rheumatoid arthritis. Overall study: It was right after diagnosis, before any treatment, that patient blood (more than 26 ml EDTA) was drawn.

This table comes from immunoSEQ multiplex PCR, and its TCRdb copy is limited to in-frame clones, with some not included. The sample has approximately 23,000 clones; around 75% are singletons. There are a few counts of this clone. V lost 6 bases and J lost 0, with 8 bases in between. This CDR3 has 13 amino acids. Germline-derived CDR1 and CDR2 are MNHEY and SVGAGI. Sequenced: CD8+ T cells sorted from blood. The source of this sequence is an adult with rheumatoid arthritis. The rearrangement uses TRBV6-5 and TRBJ1-1; D ambiguous. Here the CDR3 DNA reads TGTGCCAGCAGCCAAGGGATGAACACTGAAGCTTTCTTT. Protein: CASSQGMNTEAFF.